This section outlines one T cell receptor (beta chain) sequence together with its context. Its antigen remains unknown. V gave up 5 bases and J gave up 7 bases; unmatched junction bases: 2. In germline, CDR1 is LNHDA, CDR2 SQIVND (reference sequence). The CDR3 is 13 amino acids. These data come from a study of shared clonotypes between healthy human individuals. Findings and caveats of the study: Incomplete sequencing of sorted subsets was indicated by rarefaction despite large depth. Estimated richness was generally greater in naive than memory subsets.

Assay: immunoSEQ multiplex PCR; the TCRdb copy retains only in-frame clones and omits some. The data show around 2,000,000 clones, 90% to 95% seen once. V gene TRBV19 combines with J gene TRBJ1-5, with 10 bases fitting TRBD1. This TCR was sampled from a man aged 18 to 29 in good health. Source material: naive CD4+ T cells sorted from blood. Subset denoted: CD45RA+ positively selected. CDR3 region: CASSGTGVQPQHF. For the CDR3, the DNA is TGTGCCAGTAGTGGGACAGGGGTCCAGCCCCAGCATTTT.